The 26 T cell receptor beta chains below all came from one sample that was sequenced in a study of cytomegalovirus exposure and HLA in healthy donors. In the PCR, 60 Vbeta and 13 Jbeta primers were used. Method: immunoSEQ multiplex PCR; TCRdb's copy keeps in-frame clones and lacks some. The table shows about 140,000 clones, with 80% occurring only once. The specimen was PBMCs. The origin of the receptors is a female donor in good health and CMV-seronegative.

This chain joins TRBV20-1 and TRBJ1-2; D call uncertain. Trimming took 3 bases from V and 4 from J, leaving 6 bases between them. Germline lookup yields CDR1 DFQATT and CDR2 SNEGSKA (reference sequence). The CDR3 length is 11 residues. CDR3 sequence reads: CSASSGYGYTF. Here the CDR3 DNA reads TGCAGTGCTAGTTCAGGCTATGGCTACACCTTC.

The chain uses TRBV7-9 and TRBJ1-4; no clear D. Trimming took 5 bases from V and 8 from J, leaving 12 bases between them. CDR1 is SEHNR and CDR2 is FQNEAQ in the germline V gene (reference sequence). The CDR3 contains 13 residues. CDR3 loop: CASSPDSGEKLFF. Written as DNA, the CDR3 is TGTGCCAGCAGCCCCGATTCGGGGGAAAAACTGTTTTTT.

This chain uses TRBV2 with TRBJ1-5; 8 bases line up with TRBD1. The V segment lost 4 bases and the J segment 8 bases; nucleotides outside the gene matches: 1. In germline, CDR1 is SNHLY, CDR2 FYNNEI. CDR3 length: 12 residues. As DNA, the CDR3 is TGTGCCAGCAGTGGACAGGGGAAGCCCCAGCATTTT. It specifies CASSGQGKPQHF.

In this sample, this clone turned up once. The chain uses TRBV10-1 and TRBJ1-6; D remains ambiguous. The CDR3 length is 13 residues. The germline CDR1 and CDR2 sequences are WNHNN and SYGVQD (reference sequence). Deletions cut 2 bases from V and 10 bases from J, with 9 bases between. CDR3 region: CASSEAYRSPLHF. The CDR3 coding sequence is TGCGCCAGCAGTGAGGCATACAGATCACCCCTCCACTTT.

This clone was seen a handful of times. This chain joins TRBV10-3 and TRBJ2-3, with D possibly TRBD2 on 5 matching bases. The CDR3 has 15 residues. Trimming shortened V by 4 bases and J by 6 bases, and 17 bases separated the two germline ends. Looked up from germline, CDR1 is ENHRY and CDR2 is SYGVKD. The CDR3 loop is CAISVAGRTADTQYF. CDR3 DNA: TGTGCCATCAGTGTCGCGGGTCGTACGGCGGATACGCAGTATTTT.

This rearrangement joins TRBV10-2 to TRBJ2-3, with 16 bases lining up with TRBD2. Trimming cost V 11 bases and J 1 base; bases outside gene matches: 9. Germline V lookup: CDR1 WSHSY, CDR2 SAAADI. The CDR3 loop spans 17 amino acids. This CDR3 is CAGGTSGRGPGTDTQYF. CDR3 DNA sequence: TGCGCCGGCGGGACTAGCGGGAGGGGACCGGGCACAGATACGCAGTATTTT.

V usage is TRBV25-1 and J usage is TRBJ1-5; D not resolved. CDR1 and CDR2 (germline): MGHDK, SYGVNS. Trimming stripped 2 bases from V and 0 bases from J, with 5 bases between. The CDR3 totals 14 residues. CDR3 bases: TGTGCCAGCAGTGAACCGTATAGCAATCAGCCCCAGCATTTT. It encodes CASSEPYSNQPQHF.

This clone was seen once. The J gene is TRBJ2-2, the V gene TRBV28; weak D call: TRBD1 (6 bases). Trimming removed 5 bases from V and 7 bases from J, with 11 bases in between. The CDR3 runs 13 residues. Germline V gene data show CDR1 as MDHEN and CDR2 as SYDVKM. The CDR3 DNA follows: TGTGCCAGCAGTCTCACAGGGTTCGGGGAGCTGTTTTTT. Its translation is CASSLTGFGELFF.

The chain combines TRBV18 with TRBJ1-2, with D maybe TRBD1 (5 bases). The germline gives CDR1 KGHSH, CDR2 LQKENI. The germline V and J ends were trimmed by 3 bases and 0 bases, with 8 bases remaining between them. The CDR3 has 14 amino acids. CDR3 in amino acids: CASSPTATNYGYTF. DNA of the CDR3: TGTGCCAGCTCACCGACAGCCACTAACTATGGCTACACCTTC.

The J gene is TRBJ2-7, the V gene TRBV5-1; 8 bases are a match to TRBD1. CDR3 size: 16 residues. V shed 1 base and J 3 bases; nucleotides not matched to a gene: 9. Looked up from germline, CDR1 is SGHRS and CDR2 is YFSETQ. CDR3: CASSLPGTGLFYEQYF. CDR3 nucleotides: TGCGCCAGCAGCTTGCCCGGGACAGGCCTTTTCTACGAGCAGTACTTC.

The chain combines TRBV28 with TRBJ1-5, with 7 bases lining up with TRBD1. This CDR3 is built from 18 residues. The germline V gene encodes CDR1 MDHEN and CDR2 SYDVKM. V shed 10 bases and J 0 bases; nucleotides not matched to a gene: 18. CDR3 nucleotides: TGTGCCACCACCGGACAGGACGAGGATTTTTTTAGCAATCAGCCCCAGCATTTT. This codes for CATTGQDEDFFSNQPQHF.

V gene TRBV18 combines with J gene TRBJ1-5, with TRBD1 identical over 8 bases. This CDR3 has 15 amino acids. V dropped 6 bases and J dropped 2; count of bases not matched to a gene: 6. Germline V gene sequence: CDR1 KGHSH, CDR2 LQKENI. CDR3 amino acids: CASSNLGQGNQPQHF. In nucleotides, the CDR3 is TGTGCCAGCTCTAACCTGGGACAGGGCAATCAGCCCCAGCATTTT. Full variable domain (remainder filled in from reference TRBV18 and TRBJ1-5): NAGVMQNPRHLVRRRGQEARLRCSPMKGHSHVYWYRQLPEEGLKFMVYLQKENIIDESGMPKERFSAEFPKEGPSILRIQQVVRGDSAAYFCASSNLGQGNQPQHFGDGTRLSIL.

This clone appeared once. The V gene is TRBV5-1, the J gene TRBJ2-6; D is uncertain. Germline V CDR1 and CDR2: SGHRS, YFSETQ. This CDR3 comprises 15 residues. Trimming removed 2 bases at V and 1 base at J, with 7 bases between. The CDR3 reads CASSFPGSGANVLTF. The CDR3 nucleotides read TGCGCCAGCAGCTTTCCAGGATCTGGGGCCAACGTCCTGACTTTC.

This clone was observed a few times. The chain links TRBV7-6 to TRBJ2-7; weak D call: TRBD2 (6 bases). The ends were cut back, 5 bases at V and 2 bases at J, with 10 bases in the middle. Looked up from germline, CDR1 is SGHVS and CDR2 is FNYEAQ. The CDR3 extends over 13 amino acids. This CDR3 is CASSLGTAYEQYF. The CDR3 DNA sequence: TGTGCCAGCAGCCTTGGGACTGCCTACGAGCAGTACTTC.

The chain carries TRBV5-6 and TRBJ2-7, with 7 positions matching TRBD2. V shed 7 bases, J shed 0 bases, and the junction held 10 bases outside the gene matches. From germline, CDR1 is SGHDT and CDR2 YYEEEE. This CDR3 is built from 15 residues. CDR3 region: CASERGGASSYEQYF. The CDR3 DNA reads as TGTGCCAGCGAGAGGGGAGGGGCGAGCTCCTACGAGCAGTACTTC.

This chain joins TRBV5-4 and TRBJ2-7, with TRBD1 matching 9 bases. The trim removed 5 bases at V and 3 bases at J, leaving 6 bases unmatched. CDR1 and CDR2 (germline): SGHNT, YYREEE (reference sequence). The CDR3 length is 14 residues. CDR3 region: CASRGGTGNYEQYF. CDR3 sequence (DNA): TGTGCCAGCAGGGGAGGGACAGGGAACTACGAGCAGTACTTC.

The chain couples TRBV7-9 to TRBJ1-2, with D hard to call. The CDR3 sequence is 11 residues long. Trimming left V 4 bases short and J 7 bases short, with 7 bases between. In germline, CDR1 is SEHNR, CDR2 FQNEAQ (reference sequence). In nucleotides, the CDR3 is TGTGCCAGCAGCTCTCGGAGTGGCTACACCTTC. It yields the protein CASSSRSGYTF.

V is TRBV23-1 and J is TRBJ1-2; D is perhaps TRBD1 (6 bases). TRBV23-1 is given ORF status, its function remaining uncertain. CDR3 length: 16 residues. V was shortened by 2 bases and J by 2 bases, with 15 bases between the two germline ends. Here the CDR3 DNA reads TGCGCCAGCAGTCAACCCGGTTGGACAGTGAACTATGGCTACACCTTC. It encodes CASSQPGWTVNYGYTF.

This clone was counted once. This chain connects TRBV7-9 to TRBJ2-7; D is possibly TRBD1 (6 bases). The CDR3 runs 13 residues. V lost 5 bases, J lost 2 bases, and 10 bases lay in between. Per the germline V gene, CDR1 is SEHNR and CDR2 is FQNEAQ (reference sequence). CDR3 in DNA: TGTGCCAGCAGCGGACAGTTTACCTACGAGCAGTACTTC. It yields the protein CASSGQFTYEQYF.

This clone was seen a few times. V and J are TRBV19 and TRBJ2-2; 10 bases fit TRBD1. The ends lost 4 bases at V and 5 bases at J; junction bases unmatched: 19. CDR3 length: 20 residues. CDR1 LNHDA and CDR2 SQIVND come from the germline V gene (reference sequence). CDR3 loop: CASSRSIGGTGALGTGELFF. The CDR3 region has the DNA TGTGCCAGTAGTAGGTCGATTGGAGGGACAGGGGCGTTGGGAACCGGGGAGCTGTTTTTT.

This clone was found once. CDR3 coding DNA: TGTGCCAGCAGCCAGACAGGGCTGAGGACTAATGAAAAACTGTTTTTT. Protein sequence: CASSQTGLRTNEKLFF. The chain combines TRBV7-9 with TRBJ1-4, with 7 bases fitting TRBD1. The junction had 8 bases not matched to a gene; V was cut back by 5 bases and J by 2 bases. Germline CDR1 reads SEHNR; CDR2 reads FQNEAQ (reference sequence). The CDR3 consists of 16 residues.

The rearrangement links TRBV5-1 to TRBJ2-7; the D gene is possibly TRBD2 (5 bases). This CDR3 region has 12 residues. The germline CDR1 and CDR2 sequences are SGHRS and YFSETQ. Deletions cut 2 bases from V and 9 bases from J, with 12 bases between. The CDR3 is CASSFEGRVQYF. CDR3 coding DNA: TGCGCCAGCAGCTTCGAGGGAAGGGTGCAGTACTTC.

This CDR3 is CASSLASLRSGANVLTF. CDR3 bases: TGCGCCAGCAGCTTGGCTTCACTACGGTCTGGGGCCAACGTCCTGACTTTC. The V and J genes are TRBV5-1 and TRBJ2-6; D gene unclear. CDR1 and CDR2 from the germline V gene are SGHRS and YFSETQ. Trimming removed 0 bases at V and 1 base at J, with 11 bases between. The CDR3 loop spans 17 amino acids.

This clone was seen a handful of times. The V gene is TRBV11-2, the J gene TRBJ2-7; 9 bases line up with TRBD1. The CDR3 runs 15 residues. Germline CDR1 and CDR2: SGHAT and FQNNGV. V shed 1 base, J shed 8 bases, and the junction held 9 bases outside the gene matches. The CDR3 region is CASSLGGTGSGKQYF. The DNA for the CDR3 is TGTGCCAGCAGCTTAGGGGGGACAGGGAGCGGTAAGCAGTACTTC.

CDR3 region: CAWSVGAPDTQYF. The CDR3 nucleotides read TGTGCCTGGAGTGTAGGGGCGCCGGATACGCAGTATTTT. This sequence joins TRBV30 and TRBJ2-3, with a tentative D call TRBD1 (5 bases). Per the germline V gene, CDR1 is GTSNPN and CDR2 is SVGIG (reference sequence). The CDR3 totals 13 residues. Trimming took off 0 bases at V and 6 bases at J, with 10 bases between the two ends.

The chain couples TRBV4-2 to TRBJ2-1; D gene uncertain. Germline V gives CDR1 LGHNA, CDR2 YNFKEQ. The V end was cut by 0 bases, the J end by 9 bases, with 6 bases between. The CDR3 length is 12 residues. The CDR3 region is CASSQDQIEQFF. The CDR3, as DNA: TGTGCCAGCAGCCAAGATCAAATTGAGCAGTTCTTC.